A single sample gave rise to the 5 T cell receptor beta chains below, sequenced in a study of Graves' ophthalmopathy and Graves' hyperthyroidism. RNA transcripts provided the template for amplifying TCR beta CDR3 regions. First-round RT-PCR with HTBI primers preceded a second-round multiplex PCR. In TCRdb, the multiplex PCR reads were re-called with MiXCR into one record per CDR3 protein. The sample shows 350,000 to 400,000 distinct CDR3 sequences, approximately 20% of them seen only once. Sequenced input: peripheral blood. Receptor source: a woman younger than 30 with Graves' ophthalmopathy.

This clonotype was observed many times. The chain employs TRBV7-2 and TRBJ1-6; D ambiguous. Trimming left V 1 base short and J 7 bases short, with 8 bases between. The CDR3 runs 14 residues. Germline CDR1 SGHTA, CDR2 FQGNSA. The CDR3 here is CASSLGAVNSPLHF. The CDR3 DNA reads as TGTGCCAGCAGCTTAGGCGCCGTAAATTCACCCCTCCACTTT.

This clonotype was observed many times. The J gene is TRBJ1-5, the V gene TRBV7-8; D possibly corresponds to TRBD1 (5 bases). V was cut by 1 base and J by 7 bases, with 17 bases left in between. The CDR3 contains 16 residues. Germline V gene lookup returns CDR1 SGHVS and CDR2 FQNEAQ. The CDR3 region is CASSLGPVLGVQPQHF. CDR3 DNA sequence: TGTGCCAGCAGCTTAGGGCCGGTCTTAGGGGTCCAGCCCCAGCATTTT.

This clonotype was recorded many times. The chain employs TRBV28 and TRBJ2-5, with TRBD1 as a possible D gene (5 bases). V dropped 6 bases and J dropped 3 bases, with 14 bases sitting between them. Germline lookup yields CDR1 MDHEN and CDR2 SYDVKM. This CDR3 region has 14 residues. The CDR3 bases are TGTGCCAGCAGCCCAGGAAGGGGCAAAGAGACCCAGTACTTC. Encoded protein: CASSPGRGKETQYF.

Many counts were recorded for this clonotype. The chain carries TRBV11-2 and TRBJ2-3; tentative D call: TRBD2 (5 bases). V was pared by 1 base and J by 10 bases, with 18 bases between. The CDR3 is made up of 15 amino acids. CDR1 SGHAT and CDR2 FQNNGV come from the germline V gene. In DNA form, the CDR3 reads TGTGCCAGCAGCTTAGGCGGGTCAGGTGAGCTTGCGCAGTATTTT. Protein product: CASSLGGSGELAQYF.

This clonotype was observed at least ten times. The rearrangement joins TRBV6-2 or TRBV6-3 to TRBJ1-5; 7 positions agree with TRBD1. Looked up from germline, CDR1 is MNHEY and CDR2 is SVGEGT. The V and J ends lost 7 bases and 6 bases, in that order; junction bases with no gene match: 9. The CDR3 runs 14 residues. CDR3: CASKEARGTQPQHF. CDR3 DNA sequence: TGTGCCAGCAAGGAAGCCAGGGGGACTCAGCCCCAGCATTTT.